This T cell receptor beta chain was sequenced in a study of T cell responses to AZD1222 COVID-19 vaccine. Study as a whole: Second-dose intervals of approximately 4 or approximately 12 weeks were pooled.

Germline loops: CDR1 MGHRA, CDR2 YSYEKL. The CDR3 covers 16 residues. J lost 4 bases, V lost 1 base, and 8 bases had no gene match. Overall study findings and caveats: Sampled repertoires all dated from after the peak T cell response. Donors were mostly white British, more females; clonal diversity possibly underestimated. Vaccination with two AZD1222 doses was followed by a rise in Spike-specific TCR breadth and depth.

On this clone itself: Its specificity is not known.

Sequenced by immunoSEQ multiplex PCR; TCRdb stores in-frame clones only, minus some. The table includes 140,000 to 150,000 clones, roughly nine tenths detected once. The rearrangement joins TRBV4-1 to TRBJ1-2; 8 bases align to TRBD1. This TCR was sampled from an adult in good health. The source was peripheral blood, collected on day 0 of AZD1222 vaccination. CDR3 DNA sequence: TGCGCCAGCAGCCAAGGGGGACAGGTCAAAGTCTATGGCTACACCTTC. This translates into CASSQGGQVKVYGYTF.